The 13 T cell receptor beta chains in this list originate from one sample, sequenced in a study of CXCR3-negative and CXCR3-positive naive CD8 T cells. Study results and caveats: Hydrophobicity was higher for TRB CDR3s found in CXCR3-positive naive cells than in CXCR3-negative naive cells.

Each TRB cDNA library was prepared by 5' RACE (with UMI labels). Using the 5' RACE reads, TCRdb records one entry per CDR3 protein without DNA. This table holds 80,000 to 100,000 distinct CDR3 sequences. No antigens are known for them. The specimen was naive CXCR3+ CD8+ T cells from blood. As to subset: CD45RO-CCR7+CD27+CD95- naive CD8+ T cells expressing CXCR3 (TNR3+). The receptors shown here come from a human donor in good health. Some clones in this sample may be carry-over from other donors' samples.

The chain combines TRBV12-3 or TRBV12-4 with TRBJ2-3; TCRdb's D gene call, TRBD2, goes unchecked for lack of DNA. CDR3 length: 16 amino acids. Here the CDR3 reads CASSSSLVWSSDTQYF.

This chain uses TRBV15 with TRBJ1-2. The germline CDR1 and CDR2 sequences are LNHNV and YYDKDF (reference sequence). The CDR3 has 14 amino acids. The CDR3 loop reads CATSREREVDGYTF.

J is TRBJ2-1 and V is TRBV7-9. The CDR3 runs to 16 residues. Germline loops: CDR1 SEHNR, CDR2 FQNEAQ (reference sequence). The CDR3: CASSLVGRIPDNEQFF.

The V call is TRBV6-1, the J call TRBJ1-1; the TCRdb D gene call, TRBD1, has no DNA to confirm it. The germline V gene has CDR1 MNHNS and CDR2 SASEGT. The CDR3 is 14 residues long. The CDR3 sequence is CASSEAGGNTEAFF.

This chain links TRBV2 with TRBJ1-6; with no DNA, the TCRdb D assignment of TRBD1 cannot be verified. The CDR3 runs to 13 residues. CDR1 is SNHLY, CDR2 FYNNEI, per germline. The CDR3 region is CASPAGDNSPLHF.

The chain couples TRBV11-3 to TRBJ2-2; without DNA, the TCRdb call of TRBD1 cannot be checked. The length of the CDR3 is 15 residues. Germline V gene lookup returns CDR1 SGHNT and CDR2 YENEEA. The CDR3 loop is CASSTRDADTGELFF. Full variable domain (remainder filled in from reference TRBV11-3 and TRBJ2-2): EAGVVQSPRYKIIEKKQPVAFWCNPISGHNTLYWYLQNLGQGPELLIRYENEEAVDDSQLPKDRFSAERLKGVDSTLKIQPAELGDSAVYLCASSTRDADTGELFFGEGSRLTVL.

The chain combines TRBV14 with TRBJ2-7. This CDR3 spans 15 amino acids. Germline lookup yields CDR1 SGHDN and CDR2 FVKESK. CDR3 protein: CASSQRGRMTYEQYF.

The genes are TRBV30 and TRBJ2-7; TCRdb gives TRBD1 as the D gene, but with no DNA this cannot be confirmed. Germline V gives CDR1 GTSNPN, CDR2 SVGIG (reference sequence). The CDR3 spans 12 residues. The CDR3 region is CAWWDNPYEQYF.

CDR3: CASSQADRGGDGYTF. The V and J genes are TRBV4-1 and TRBJ1-2; TCRdb proposes TRBD1, but this gene call is untestable without DNA. The V gene's germline CDR1 is MGHRA and CDR2 YSYEKL. The CDR3 has 15 residues.

The rearrangement joins TRBV10-3 to TRBJ2-7. CDR3 length equals 15 residues. Germline CDR1 reads ENHRY; CDR2 reads SYGVKD. CDR3 protein: CASHRETGSSYEQYF.

V gene TRBV5-1 combines with J gene TRBJ2-2; the D call of TRBD1 rests on TCRdb alone, since no DNA is present to check it. The germline gives CDR1 SGHRS, CDR2 YFSETQ. This CDR3 region has 20 residues. The CDR3 spells CASSFLVGYLRGPNTGELFF.

The genes are TRBV19 and TRBJ2-3. The CDR3 contains 12 residues. Germline-derived CDR1 and CDR2 are LNHDA and SQIVND (reference sequence). CDR3 sequence: CASSPDGDTQYF.

CDR3: CASGGPIDTQYF. V and J are TRBV28 and TRBJ2-3; TCRdb's D gene call, TRBD1, goes unchecked for lack of DNA. Germline V CDR1 and CDR2: MDHEN, SYDVKM. This CDR3 region has 12 residues.